This record looks at one T cell receptor beta chain sequence and its context. The antigen is not known. The assay, immunoSEQ v3.0, was run at survey level. Method: immunoSEQ multiplex PCR; TCRdb's copy keeps in-frame clones and lacks some. The table shows approximately 9,400 clones, with around 78% occurring only once. The sample originates from a study of long-term antiretroviral therapy in people with HIV. Overall study results and limits: At every time point, clones expanded before ART dominated the repertoire.

The V and J ends lost 5 bases and 5 bases, in that order; junction bases with no gene match: 5. Germline lookup yields CDR1 MNHEY and CDR2 SMNVEV (reference sequence). The CDR3 is made up of 14 amino acids. Treatment locations for all participants with HIV were in the United States. The sequencing used unsorted PBMCs, collected 0.6 years before starting antiretroviral therapy. This receptor was obtained from a man aged 35 to 55 with HIV. V and J are TRBV27 and TRBJ2-3; 9 nucleotides agree with TRBD2. CDR3 DNA: TGTGCCAGCAGTAAGCGGGGGGCCGAAGATACGCAGTATTTT. Encoded protein: CASSKRGAEDTQYF.